One sample yielded the 27 T cell receptor beta chains listed below, sequenced in a study of shared clonotypes between healthy human individuals. Using immunoSEQ multiplex PCR, the repertoire was profiled, and TCRdb retains in-frame clones only, with some absent. The profile shows around 1.6 million clones, approximately 98% of them singletons. What was sequenced was naive CD4+ T cells sorted from blood. Specified subset: CD45RA+ positively selected. The receptor set was obtained from a man aged 25-45 years in good health.

This chain connects TRBV14 to TRBJ2-1; D ambiguous. The V gene's germline CDR1 is SGHDN and CDR2 FVKESK. V gave up 4 bases and J gave up 10 bases, with 8 bases separating them. This CDR3 has 11 amino acids. The CDR3 loop is CASSPGKEQFF. CDR3 coding DNA: TGTGCCAGCAGCCCGGGTAAGGAGCAGTTCTTC. The full variable domain, rest sourced from reference TRBV14 and TRBJ2-1, is EAGVTQFPSHSVIEKGQTVTLRCDPISGHDNLYWYRRVMGKEIKFLLHFVKESKQDESGMPNNRFLAERTGGTYSTLKVQPAELEDSGVYFCASSPGKEQFFGPGTRLTVL.

This clone has a single count. The CDR3 is CASSDEKRGTDTQYF. CDR3 in DNA: TGTGCCAGCAGTGACGAAAAGCGGGGGACAGATACGCAGTATTTT. This chain uses TRBV6-4 with TRBJ2-3; TRBD2 matches at 8 bases. Germline V gene data show CDR1 as MRHNA and CDR2 as SNTAGT. Trimming took 2 bases from V and 3 from J; bases not matched to a gene: 4. CDR3 length: 15 residues.

The rearrangement links TRBV11-2 to TRBJ1-3; D is uncertain. The ends were cut back, 2 bases at V and 2 bases at J, with 4 bases in the middle. Per the germline V gene, CDR1 is SGHAT and CDR2 is FQNNGV. The CDR3 sequence is 13 residues long. Here the CDR3 DNA reads TGTGCCAGCAGCTTAAGGACTGGAAACACCATATATTTT. Translated: CASSLRTGNTIYF.

V usage is TRBV5-1 and J usage is TRBJ2-7; the match to TRBD2 covers 8 bases. This CDR3 spans 15 amino acids. V gave up 0 bases and J gave up 3 bases; unmatched junction bases: 5. CDR1 is SGHRS and CDR2 is YFSETQ in the germline V gene. The CDR3 region has the DNA TGCGCCAGCAGCTTGGATGGGACTAGACTCTACGAGCAGTACTTC. It specifies CASSLDGTRLYEQYF.

The CDR3 reads CASSLVLAGGQETQYF. The DNA for the CDR3 is TGTGCCAGCAGCTTAGTACTAGCGGGAGGCCAAGAGACCCAGTACTTC. The chain has TRBV11-3 and TRBJ2-5; 12 bases line up with TRBD2. Germline CDR1 SGHNT, CDR2 YENEEA. This CDR3 has 16 residues. The V segment lost 1 base and the J segment 1 base; nucleotides outside the gene matches: 1.

The V and J genes are TRBV27 and TRBJ1-2; D uncertain. Trimming stripped 3 bases from V and 1 base from J, with 6 bases between. From germline, CDR1 is MNHEY and CDR2 SMNVEV (reference sequence). This CDR3 has 13 amino acids. CDR3 sequence (DNA): TGTGCCAGCAGTTTTCGCCTTAACTATGGCTACACCTTC. Its protein product is CASSFRLNYGYTF.

V and J are TRBV7-7 and TRBJ2-1; TRBD2 might be the D (6 bases). Germline V lookup: CDR1 SSHAT, CDR2 FNYEAQ (reference sequence). The CDR3 covers 12 residues. CDR3 DNA: TGTGCTATAGGAGGGGTTGGTAATGAGCAGTTCTTC. It is translated as CAIGGVGNEQFF.

This chain uses TRBV6-1 with TRBJ2-7; 8 positions agree with TRBD1. This CDR3 region has 14 residues. Germline V gives CDR1 MNHNS, CDR2 SASEGT. With 5 bases clipped from V and 3 bases from J, the junction kept 6 bases outside the gene matches. The CDR3 region has the DNA TGTGCCAGCAGTATCCGGGACAGGTACTACGAGCAGTACTTC. This translates into CASSIRDRYYEQYF.

V is TRBV5-1 and J is TRBJ2-5, with 7 nucleotides matching TRBD2. The CDR3 loop spans 16 amino acids. The V segment lost 4 bases and the J segment 7 bases; nucleotides outside the gene matches: 16. Germline-derived CDR1 and CDR2 are SGHRS and YFSETQ. The CDR3 here is CASSLTFSGRAATQYF. CDR3 bases: TGCGCCAGCAGCCTCACCTTTAGTGGGAGGGCCGCGACCCAGTACTTC.

The genes are TRBV2 and TRBJ2-7, with 8 bases identical to TRBD1. Germline lookup yields CDR1 SNHLY and CDR2 FYNNEI. The CDR3 spans 12 residues. V shed 6 bases and J 7 bases; nucleotides not matched to a gene: 5. The CDR3 is CASRGNRGEQYF. The CDR3 region has the DNA TGTGCCAGCAGGGGAAACAGGGGGGAGCAGTACTTC.

The V and J genes are TRBV5-4 and TRBJ2-5; the match to TRBD2 covers 11 bases. With the DNA end fitting TRBJ2-7 better, the J assignment may be wrong. CDR1 is SGHNT and CDR2 is YYREEE in the germline V gene (reference sequence). The CDR3 spans 14 residues. This CDR3 is CASSKLAGAYEQYF. CDR3 bases: TGTGCCAGCAGCAAACTAGCGGGGGCCTACGAGCAGTACTTC.

The rearrangement uses TRBV7-3 and TRBJ2-7; D perhaps matches TRBD2 (5 bases). The V gene lost 0 bases and the J gene lost 2 bases, with 11 bases spanning the gap. The CDR3 totals 15 residues. Germline V lookup: CDR1 SGHTA, CDR2 FQGTGA. The CDR3, as DNA: TGTGCCAGCAGCTTAACTAGCGAGGGTCCCTACGAGCAGTACTTC. This encodes CASSLTSEGPYEQYF.

V and J are TRBV5-4 and TRBJ2-7, with 7 nucleotides matching TRBD1. The germline V gene encodes CDR1 SGHNT and CDR2 YYREEE (reference sequence). This CDR3 is built from 15 residues. V shed 4 bases and J 0 bases; nucleotides not matched to a gene: 7. Here the CDR3 reads CASSRTGRSSYEQYF. The CDR3 DNA reads TGTGCCAGCAGCCGGACAGGCCGTAGCTCCTACGAGCAGTACTTC.

This clone was recorded only once. The V gene is TRBV7-9, the J gene TRBJ2-3; D is uncertain. This CDR3 has 12 residues. The V gene lost 4 bases and the J gene lost 2 bases, with 4 bases spanning the gap. In germline, CDR1 is SEHNR, CDR2 FQNEAQ (reference sequence). The chain's CDR3 is CASSSITDTQYF. CDR3 in DNA: TGTGCCAGCAGCTCCATCACAGATACGCAGTATTTT.

The chain carries TRBV6-1 and TRBJ2-5; D assignment may be TRBD1 or TRBD2 (6 bases each). Germline CDR1 MNHNS, CDR2 SASEGT. This CDR3 has 13 residues. V gave up 7 bases and J gave up 3 bases, with 12 bases separating them. CDR3 nucleotide sequence: TGTGCCAGCAATTTGAGGGGGGAAGAGACCCAGTACTTC. It yields the protein CASNLRGEETQYF.

This rearrangement joins TRBV19 to TRBJ2-5; 7 bases fit TRBD1. Germline loops: CDR1 LNHDA, CDR2 SQIVND (reference sequence). The CDR3 has 14 amino acids. Trimming cost V 4 bases and J 6 bases; bases outside gene matches: 8. In DNA form, the CDR3 reads TGTGCCAGTAGTACTAGGACAGGCCCAAAGACCCAGTACTTC. The encoded protein is CASSTRTGPKTQYF.

The V call is TRBV6-5, the J call TRBJ2-7, with D maybe TRBD1 (5 bases). The CDR3 has 13 amino acids. V was clipped by 3 bases and J by 3 bases, with 9 bases between them. Germline V gene lookup returns CDR1 MNHEY and CDR2 SVGAGI. CDR3 DNA sequence: TGTGCCAGCAGTTATTCAGGGTTCTACGAGCAGTACTTC. Protein: CASSYSGFYEQYF.

The rearrangement links TRBV28 to TRBJ2-1, with a possible D match to TRBD2 (5 bases). Looked up from germline, CDR1 is MDHEN and CDR2 is SYDVKM. Trimming stripped 2 bases from V and 8 bases from J, with 10 bases between. The CDR3 extends over 13 amino acids. The DNA for the CDR3 is TGTGCCAGCAGTTTAACTAGGTTGGATGAGCAGTTCTTC. Translation: CASSLTRLDEQFF.

V and J are TRBV5-1 and TRBJ2-3; TRBD2 agrees at 8 bases. Unmatched junction bases numbered 4, after V lost 5 bases and J lost 5 bases. CDR3 size: 13 residues. The germline CDR1 and CDR2 sequences are SGHRS and YFSETQ. CDR3 sequence reads: CASSERERDTQYF. CDR3 nucleotides: TGCGCCAGCAGTGAGCGGGAGAGAGATACGCAGTATTTT.

This chain connects TRBV7-9 to TRBJ2-1; D unclear. CDR1 is SEHNR, CDR2 FQNEAQ, per germline (reference sequence). V was clipped by 1 base and J by 5 bases, with 12 bases between them. CDR3 size: 15 residues. In DNA form, the CDR3 reads TGTGCCAGCAGCTTAGATTGGGCTTACGACAATGAGCAGTTCTTC. It specifies CASSLDWAYDNEQFF.

V and J are TRBV25-1 and TRBJ2-7; 12 bases map to TRBD2. The CDR3 length is 16 residues. The V and J ends lost 7 bases and 7 bases, in that order; junction bases with no gene match: 14. Germline V gives CDR1 MGHDK, CDR2 SYGVNS. The CDR3 here is CASKDAGLAGIGEQYF. The CDR3 DNA follows: TGTGCCAGCAAAGACGCCGGACTAGCGGGGATTGGAGAGCAGTACTTC.

CDR3 protein: CASSLRPNLFTDTQYF. For the CDR3, the DNA is TGTGCCAGCAGCCTTAGACCCAACCTATTCACAGATACGCAGTATTTT. The V call is TRBV9, the J call TRBJ2-3; D unresolved. CDR1 and CDR2 from the germline V gene are SGDLS and YYNGEE. With 4 bases removed from V and 2 bases from J, the gap between germline ends came to 17 bases. The CDR3 is 16 residues long.

Turning to this clone: Other DNA sequences in this sample translate to the same CDR3. The chain joins TRBV6-5 to TRBJ1-3; D unclear. The germline V gene has CDR1 MNHEY and CDR2 SVGAGI. The CDR3 length is 11 residues. V lost 2 bases and J 4 bases, leaving 0 bases between the germline ends. The CDR3 spells CASSYGNTIYF. Here the CDR3 DNA reads TGTGCCAGCAGTTACGGAAACACCATATATTTT.

This sequence joins TRBV2 and TRBJ2-7; D remains ambiguous. The CDR3 length is 13 residues. Germline lookup yields CDR1 SNHLY and CDR2 FYNNEI. The V gene lost 4 bases and the J gene lost 2 bases, with 9 bases spanning the gap. The CDR3 DNA reads as TGTGCCAGCAGTGGCCAGTTACCCTACGAGCAGTACTTC. The encoded protein is CASSGQLPYEQYF.

The chain has TRBV6-4 and TRBJ1-5; weak D call: TRBD1 (5 bases). The CDR3 runs 14 residues. Trimming removed 6 bases at V and 4 bases at J, with 13 bases between. CDR1 MRHNA and CDR2 SNTAGT come from the germline V gene. CDR3 sequence (DNA): TGTGCCAGCAGCCGGGACGGGGGGAATCAGCCCCAGCATTTT. As protein: CASSRDGGNQPQHF.

This clone has just one count. The chain recombines TRBV6-1 with TRBJ1-2; 7 nucleotides match TRBD1. Trimming removed 3 bases from V and 7 bases from J; junction bases left unmatched: 8. Looked up from germline, CDR1 is MNHNS and CDR2 is SASEGT. The CDR3 length is 14 residues. The CDR3 coding sequence is TGTGCCAGCAGTGAGGAACAGGGGATAGGTGGCTACACCTTC. This gives the protein CASSEEQGIGGYTF.

The chain recombines TRBV5-1 with TRBJ2-7; no reliable D call. Trimming cost V 2 bases and J 5 bases, with 14 bases left between them. Per germline, CDR1 SGHRS and CDR2 YFSETQ. This CDR3 is 14 amino acids long. The CDR3 sequence is CASSLPEKSNEQYF. The DNA of the CDR3 is TGCGCCAGCAGCTTACCAGAAAAATCGAACGAGCAGTACTTC.